These 25 T cell receptor beta chains came from one sample sequenced in a study of blood T cells in healthy people across ages. Alongside a J-beta primer mix, a sample-barcoded 5' primer served in a second PCR lasting about 6 to 12 cycles. One entry per CDR3 protein, called by TCRdb with MiXCR from the 5' RACE reads. The data hold roughly 700,000 distinct CDR3 sequences, with 25% observed a single time. The data were also submitted as part of a second study, on T cells of mothers and their children.

Input material: blood. The source of these receptors is a boy aged 5-17 years in good health.

The chain carries TRBV29-1 and TRBJ2-1; D gene ambiguous. This CDR3 region has 14 residues. The germline gives CDR1 SQVTM, CDR2 ANQGSEA. V was trimmed by 3 bases and J by 2 bases, leaving 11 bases between them. The CDR3 DNA sequence: TGCAGCGTTGAGCCCCAGGATGCCTACAATGAGCAGTTCTTC. Protein product: CSVEPQDAYNEQFF.

The table lists this clonotype with a count of one. This chain links TRBV12-3 or TRBV12-4 with TRBJ2-1; 8 nucleotides agree with TRBD2. V shed 6 bases, J shed 8 bases, and the junction held 12 bases outside the gene matches. There are 15 residues in the CDR3. The CDR3 DNA reads as TGTGCCAGCAGCCCCAAAGCGGGAGCTGGGTATGAGCAGTTCTTC. Translating it yields CASSPKAGAGYEQFF.

This clonotype has more than one count but fewer than ten. The chain recombines TRBV28 with TRBJ2-1; D is unclear. Germline V gene sequence: CDR1 MDHEN, CDR2 SYDVKM. There are 14 residues in the CDR3. V was cut by 2 bases and J by 4 bases, with 9 bases left in between. The CDR3 DNA sequence: TGTGCCAGCAGTTTAAGGGTGCATTACAATGAGCAGTTCTTC. Protein sequence: CASSLRVHYNEQFF. The full variable domain, in which reference TRBV28 and TRBJ2-1 provide the parts outside the CDR3, is DVKVTQSSRYLVKRTGEKVFLECVQDMDHENMFWYRQDPGLGLRLIYFSYDVKMKEKGDIPEGYSVSREKKERFSLILESASTNQTSMYLCASSLRVHYNEQFFGPGTRLTVL.

The chain employs TRBV20-1 and TRBJ2-5; D may be TRBD2 (6 bases). Trimming left V 3 bases short and J 5 bases short, with 16 bases between. Germline V lookup: CDR1 DFQATT, CDR2 SNEGSKA (reference sequence). The CDR3 has 14 amino acids. The CDR3 DNA reads TGCAGTGCTAGTGGAGGGGCCCCCCCGGAGACCCAGTACTTC. It is translated as CSASGGAPPETQYF.

This clonotype was seen ten or more times. The rearrangement joins TRBV7-2 to TRBJ1-5; no definite D call. There are 13 residues in the CDR3. Trimming cost V 2 bases and J 6 bases, with 8 bases left between them. Germline V CDR1 and CDR2: SGHTA, FQGNSA. The CDR3 here is CASSLTGVQPQHF. The CDR3 coding sequence is TGTGCCAGCAGCTTAACGGGCGTTCAGCCCCAGCATTTT.

In this sample, this clonotype turned up once. The chain links TRBV20-1 to TRBJ2-7; 10 nucleotides align to TRBD1. The CDR3 covers 15 residues. Trimming took 0 bases from V and 5 from J; bases not matched to a gene: 7. Germline V CDR1 and CDR2: DFQATT, SNEGSKA (reference sequence). CDR3 loop: CSARDPGTGVDEQYF. In DNA form, the CDR3 reads TGCAGTGCTAGAGATCCGGGGACAGGGGTGGACGAGCAGTACTTC.

The chain links TRBV7-2 to TRBJ2-5; 8 nucleotides line up with TRBD2. The CDR3 loop spans 13 amino acids. Germline values: CDR1 SGHTA, CDR2 FQGNSA. Trimming removed 2 bases from V and 5 bases from J; junction bases left unmatched: 1. The CDR3 reads CASSLKRGETQYF. CDR3 DNA: TGTGCCAGCAGCTTAAAGCGGGGGGAGACCCAGTACTTC.

The table lists this clonotype with a few counts. The chain has TRBV20-1 and TRBJ2-4; possible D gene TRBD2, 7 bases. This CDR3 is 15 amino acids long. In germline, CDR1 is DFQATT, CDR2 SNEGSKA (reference sequence). V lost 3 bases and J lost 4, with 16 bases in between. The CDR3 loop reads CSASPRGEGKNIQYF. DNA for the CDR3: TGCAGTGCTAGCCCAAGGGGGGAGGGAAAAAACATTCAGTACTTC.

This clonotype has only a few counts. V gene TRBV10-3 combines with J gene TRBJ1-2; the match to TRBD1 covers 7 bases. V was pared by 11 bases and J by 6 bases, with 6 bases of the junction left unmatched. The germline V gene has CDR1 ENHRY and CDR2 SYGVKD. The CDR3 sequence is 11 residues long. The CDR3 coding sequence is TGTGCCGCCCGACAGGGACATGGCTACACCTTC. It specifies CAARQGHGYTF.

The rearrangement links TRBV12-3 or TRBV12-4 to TRBJ2-5; unclear D gene. CDR3 length equals 12 residues. The ends were cut back, 6 bases at V and 4 bases at J, with 9 bases in the middle. CDR3 in amino acids: CASRRSGETQYF. CDR3 DNA: TGTGCCAGCAGAAGATCGGGAGAGACCCAGTACTTC.

The chain uses TRBV7-8 and TRBJ2-5; perhaps TRBD2 as D (5 bases). CDR1 and CDR2 from the germline V gene are SGHVS and FQNEAQ. The length of the CDR3 is 18 residues. V gave up 3 bases and J gave up 5 bases, with 25 bases separating them. The CDR3: CASSFSPGGPALTETQYF. CDR3 nucleotide sequence: TGTGCCAGCAGCTTTTCCCCGGGCGGGCCAGCGCTTACCGAGACCCAGTACTTC.

The V call is TRBV29-1, the J call TRBJ2-1; D uncertain. The CDR3 totals 17 residues. Germline assignment: CDR1 SQVTM and CDR2 ANQGSEA. Trimming left V 4 bases short and J 0 bases short, with 19 bases between. CDR3 DNA sequence: TGCAGCGTTGTAACGTCGGCCGCGTCTTTCTCCTACAATGAGCAGTTCTTC. Protein product: CSVVTSAASFSYNEQFF.

V gene TRBV12-3 or TRBV12-4 combines with J gene TRBJ1-1; D remains ambiguous. Trimming shortened V by 2 bases and J by 5 bases, and 12 bases separated the two germline ends. The CDR3 spans 14 residues. CDR3 loop: CASSLRGIGTEAFF. The CDR3 coding sequence is TGTGCCAGCAGTTTACGAGGGATCGGGACTGAAGCTTTCTTT.

This clonotype was seen more than once but under ten times. The gene calls are TRBV20-1 and TRBJ1-2; D gene uncertain. V was pared by 2 bases and J by 4 bases, with 8 bases between. The CDR3 extends over 12 amino acids. Germline lookup yields CDR1 DFQATT and CDR2 SNEGSKA (reference sequence). This chain's CDR3 is CSARSETYGYTF. The CDR3 DNA reads as TGCAGTGCTAGATCGGAGACCTATGGCTACACCTTC.

This clonotype was detected a few times. This chain joins TRBV11-2 and TRBJ1-2; unclear D gene. Germline V gene sequence: CDR1 SGHAT, CDR2 FQNNGV. The CDR3 runs to 15 residues. V was cut by 5 bases and J by 4 bases, with 17 bases left in between. Written as DNA, the CDR3 is TGTGCCAGCAGCCCCGCCCATTGGGCTAGCTATGGCTACACCTTC. Amino acids: CASSPAHWASYGYTF.

This rearrangement joins TRBV4-1 to TRBJ1-1; D unresolved. CDR1 is MGHRA and CDR2 is YSYEKL in the germline V gene. V lost 4 bases and J lost 7, with 13 bases in between. CDR3 size: 13 residues. CDR3 sequence (DNA): TGCGCCAGCAGCCCCCTAGGACGGGATGAAGCTTTCTTT. Translated: CASSPLGRDEAFF.

This clonotype appeared a few times. This sequence joins TRBV14 and TRBJ2-1; 8 nucleotides match TRBD1. With the DNA end fitting TRBJ2-7 better, the J assignment may be wrong. The CDR3 has 14 residues. CDR1 is SGHDN, CDR2 FVKESK, per germline. DNA for the CDR3: TGTGCCAGCAGCCCCAGGGGGCGCCCGTCCGAGCAGTACTTC. Its protein is CASSPRGRPSEQYF.

This chain joins TRBV24-1 and TRBJ2-7; no clear D. V lost 4 bases and J lost 0, with 9 bases in between. The CDR3 runs 14 residues. Germline CDR1 and CDR2: KGHDR and SFDVKD. This chain's CDR3 is CATSEADVSYEQYF. CDR3 nucleotides: TGTGCCACCAGTGAGGCGGACGTCTCCTACGAGCAGTACTTC.

V is TRBV29-1 and J is TRBJ2-7, with 7 bases aligning to TRBD1. Germline trimming cut 2 bases from V and 6 bases from J; bases unmatched to any gene: 7. Germline loops: CDR1 SQVTM, CDR2 ANQGSEA. This CDR3 is built from 13 residues. The CDR3 loop reads CSVERGAGGEQYF. Written as DNA, the CDR3 is TGCAGCGTTGAAAGGGGTGCAGGGGGCGAGCAGTACTTC.

The chain uses TRBV3-1 and TRBJ2-1; 10 bases are shared with TRBD1. The J call may be faulty, since TRBJ2-7 better matches the DNA end. The CDR3 length is 16 residues. Germline CDR1 LGHDT, CDR2 YNNKEL (reference sequence). This CDR3 is CASSQDQGDRGYEQYF. CDR3 DNA: TGTGCCAGCAGCCAAGATCAGGGGGACAGGGGCTACGAGCAGTACTTC.

In this sample, this clonotype turned up once. This chain uses TRBV19 with TRBJ1-1; the D is unclear. CDR1 is LNHDA and CDR2 is SQIVND in the germline V gene (reference sequence). This CDR3 has 13 residues. V was shortened by 5 bases and J by 5 bases, with 12 bases between the two germline ends. The CDR3 nucleotides are TGTGCCAGTAGTCTGGACCTGAGGACTGAAGCTTTCTTT. Translated, it gives CASSLDLRTEAFF.

In its sample, this clonotype was seen a few times. V and J are TRBV25-1 and TRBJ2-5; possibly TRBD1 for D (5 bases). The tail of the sequence fits TRBJ2-1 better, so the J call may be wrong. Germline CDR1 reads MGHDK; CDR2 reads SYGVNS. The CDR3 runs to 10 residues. The CDR3 is CASSGQEQFF. The CDR3 DNA is TGTGCCAGCAGTGGACAGGAGCAGTTCTTC.

This clonotype turned up a few times. The chain uses TRBV2 and TRBJ1-1; D perhaps matches TRBD1 (6 bases). Trimming stripped 6 bases from V and 3 bases from J, with 17 bases between. The CDR3 consists of 15 residues. Germline loops: CDR1 SNHLY, CDR2 FYNNEI. CDR3 protein: CASRQGVGVYTEAFF. Here the CDR3 DNA reads TGTGCCAGCAGACAGGGAGTGGGTGTGTACACTGAAGCTTTCTTT.

This clonotype turned up a few times. The chain has TRBV11-3 and TRBJ1-2, with a possible D match to TRBD1 (5 bases). Germline CDR1 reads SGHNT; CDR2 reads YENEEA. V was shortened by 3 bases and J by 0 bases, with 11 bases between the two germline ends. The CDR3 loop spans 15 amino acids. CDR3 DNA sequence: TGTGCCAGCAGCTTCAGGGAAGGAGCTAACTATGGCTACACCTTC. Protein: CASSFREGANYGYTF.

The sample holds a few counts of this clonotype. CDR3 protein: CATSIARARYEQYF. Here the CDR3 DNA reads TGTGCCACCAGCATAGCTCGGGCCCGCTACGAGCAGTACTTC. The chain uses TRBV15 and TRBJ2-7; D ambiguous. The CDR3 totals 14 residues. V lost 4 bases and J lost 3, with 13 bases in between. Per the germline V gene, CDR1 is LNHNV and CDR2 is YYDKDF (reference sequence). Full variable domain (missing parts from reference TRBV15 and TRBJ2-7): DAMVIQNPRYQVTQFGKPVTLSCSQTLNHNVMYWYQQKSSQAPKLLFHYYDKDFNNEADTPDNFQSRRPNTSFCFLDIRSPGLGDTAMYLCATSIARARYEQYFGPGTRLTVT.